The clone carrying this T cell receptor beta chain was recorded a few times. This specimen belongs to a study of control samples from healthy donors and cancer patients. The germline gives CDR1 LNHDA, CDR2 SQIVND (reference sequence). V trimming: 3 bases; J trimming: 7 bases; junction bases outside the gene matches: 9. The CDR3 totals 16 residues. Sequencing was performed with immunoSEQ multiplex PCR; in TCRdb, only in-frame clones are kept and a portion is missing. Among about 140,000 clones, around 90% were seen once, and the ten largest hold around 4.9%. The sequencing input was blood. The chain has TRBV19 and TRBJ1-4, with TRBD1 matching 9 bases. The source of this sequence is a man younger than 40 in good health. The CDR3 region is CASSIGAGTGSEKLFF. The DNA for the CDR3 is TGTGCCAGTAGTATCGGGGCCGGGACAGGGTCTGAAAAACTGTTTTTT.